This TCR beta chain is drawn from a study of CD8+ T cells in alopecia areata. General observations from the study: Expanded CD8+ clones among the top 100, as well as scalp clonality, were significantly decreased by tofacitinib. For lesional scalp, especially alopecia totalis/universalis, clonality was higher than in normal scalp.

Treatment meaning: oral pan-JAK inhibitor, 5-10 mg twice daily. Remarks on this clone: The target antigen is unknown.

In germline, CDR1 is SGHKS, CDR2 YYEKEE (reference sequence). The V and J ends lost 0 bases and 0 bases respectively, with 13 bases between them. This CDR3 spans 17 amino acids. RNA extraction was followed by reverse transcription into cDNA, which acted as the sequencing template. Sequencing used immunoSEQ multiplex PCR; TCRdb keeps in-frame clones, though not all of them. Among about 260,000 clones, around three fifths were seen once, and the ten largest hold about 0.9%. The rearrangement joins TRBV5-5 to TRBJ2-4; a weak D match, TRBD1 (5 bases). The TCR sequence derives from a human donor with alopecia areata. The sequencing here drew on CD4+ T cells sorted from blood, taken between weeks 51 and 52, from a patient treated with tofacitinib. CDR3 residues: CASSLALGALAKNIQYF. CDR3 nucleotide sequence: TGTGCCAGCAGCTTGGCCTTAGGGGCACTAGCCAAAAACATTCAGTACTTC.